This T cell receptor (beta chain) was identified during a study of shared clonotypes between healthy human individuals. Trimming cost V 5 bases and J 6 bases; bases outside gene matches: 9. Germline lookup yields CDR1 SGHTA and CDR2 FQGNSA. This CDR3 has 15 amino acids. PCR replicates performed on unsorted PBMC used 300 to 350 ng DNA, 25,000 to 35,000 T cell genomes. Sequencing used immunoSEQ multiplex PCR; TCRdb keeps in-frame clones, though not all of them. The sample records some 530,000 clones, 81% being singletons. Adult donors, all healthy and HIV-negative, had no recent acute infections or vaccinations. Regarding this clone: Its antigen is unidentified.

Study conclusions and caveats: Sampling covered blood only; tissue repertoires likely differ.

The sequence was obtained from a middle-aged woman in good health. Some clones in this sample may be carry-over from other donors' samples. The chain couples TRBV7-2 to TRBJ1-4; 7 bases agree with TRBD1. The sample consisted of PBMCs. The CDR3 region is CASSDRGRTDEKLFF. CDR3 nucleotide sequence: TGTGCCAGCAGCGATAGGGGGCGGACCGATGAAAAACTGTTTTTT.